The clone carrying this T cell receptor beta chain appeared a few times. Its target is unknown. Germline V lookup: CDR1 LGHDT, CDR2 YNNKEL (reference sequence). The V and J ends lost 3 bases and 7 bases respectively, with 13 bases between them. The CDR3 is made up of 14 amino acids. This record comes from a study of T cells in Graves' hyperthyroidism and ophthalmopathy. Study outcomes and limitations: Most clonotypes expanded in thyroid above 0.001 were likewise present in blood.

Researchers defined stable Graves' hyperthyroidism as no ophthalmopathy progression within 18 months. Exclusions: uncontrolled infection, other autoimmune disease, pregnancy, lactation. The investigators amplified TCR beta CDR3 regions from RNA transcripts. First-round RT-PCR with HTBI primers amplified the TCR CDR3 region. TCRdb re-called the multiplex PCR reads with MiXCR, one entry per CDR3 protein. The sample lists nearly 750,000 distinct CDR3 sequences, over 35% occurring once. This sequence was found in a woman aged 40 to 55 with Graves' hyperthyroidism. J is TRBJ1-5 and V is TRBV3-1; D may be TRBD1 (5 bases). The sample was blood. The CDR3 sequence: CASSHHGAGQPQHF. For the CDR3, the DNA is TGTGCCAGCAGCCATCATGGGGCCGGGCAGCCCCAGCATTTT.